Listed below are T cell receptor beta chains from one sample, sequenced in a study of human T cells and chemical hapten exposure. Via MiXCR, TCRdb re-called the RACE reads, giving one row per CDR3 protein. The sample has 190,000 or so distinct CDR3 sequences; about 31% are singletons. Specimen: whole blood, collected in connection with sensitization to the hapten diphenylcyclopropenone (DPC). Receptor source: a woman aged 25 to 45 with alopecia areata. Some clones in this sample may be carry-over from other donors' samples. CDR3s include the opening cysteine and the closing phenylalanine or tryptophan. D genes are given only for firm matches. Not every row has a clone size; where given, it reads once, few, many or a size class.

size	D	V	J	length	CDR3	DNA
NA	NA	TRBV4-1	TRBJ1-1	18	CASSLGGAGARTKFQAFF	TGCGCCAGCAGCCTCGGGGGGGCAGGGGCGCGAACGAAGTTCCAGGCTTTCTTT
few	NA	TRBV4-2	TRBJ1-2	15	CASSQVRQNHYGYTF	TGTGCCAGCAGCCAAGTGAGACAGAATCATTATGGCTACACCTTC
NA	TRBD1	TRBV20-1	TRBJ1-1	15	CSAGGQASGNTEASF	TGCAGTGCTGGAGGACAGGCGAGCGGCAACACTGAAGCTTCCTTT
NA	NA	TRBV20-1	TRBJ2-3	16	CSASLITTGRADTQYF	TGCAGTGCTAGTCTGATAACGACAGGACGAGCAGATACGCAGTATTTT
NA	NA	TRBV11-3	TRBJ1-3	16	CASSLSQAPSGNTIYF	TGTGCCAGCAGCTTATCACAGGCACCCTCTGGAAACACCATATATTTT
NA	NA	TRBV7-3	TRBJ2-2	12	CASSPSTGELFF	TGTGCCAGCAGCCCCAGCACCGGGGAGCTGTTTTTT
few	TRBD2	TRBV13	TRBJ2-2	16	CASSLTSGGDTGELFF	TGTGCCAGCAGCTTGACTAGCGGGGGAGATACCGGGGAGCTGTTTTTT
few	NA	TRBV28	TRBJ1-5	12	CASRGPNQPQHF	TGTGCCAGCAGGGGACCCAATCAGCCCCAGCATTTT
few	NA	TRBV28	TRBJ2-1	12	CASLGVEGTQFF	TGTGCCAGTCTGGGGGTCGAGGGGACCCAGTTCTTC
few	NA	TRBV5-5	TRBJ1-4	14	CASRSSPPDEKLFF	TGTGCCAGCAGGTCAAGCCCCCCGGATGAAAAACTGTTTTTT
NA	NA	TRBV6-2/TRBV6-3	TRBJ1-1	12	CASRERNTEAFF	TGTGCCAGCAGGGAGAGAAACACTGAAGCTTTCTTT
few	TRBD2	TRBV20-1	TRBJ2-3	14	CSADSAGGPDTQYF	TGCAGTGCCGATTCAGCGGGGGGGCCCGATACGCAGTATTTT
few	NA	TRBV5-6	TRBJ2-3	15	CASSLVGGLTDTQYF	TGTGCCAGCAGCTTAGTAGGGGGACTCACAGATACGCAGTATTTT
NA	TRBD1	TRBV7-2	TRBJ1-2	15	CASSPRQGGRYGYTF	TGTGCCAGCAGCCCCCGACAGGGGGGACGCTATGGCTACACCTTC
NA	NA	TRBV14	TRBJ2-1	11	CASSRANEQFF	TGTGCCAGCAGCCGAGCGAATGAGCAGTTCTTC
NA	NA	TRBV4-3	TRBJ2-7	17	CASSPGVLHERSYEQYF	TGCGCCAGCAGCCCGGGGGTTCTTCATGAACGCTCCTACGAGCAGTACTTC
NA	TRBD1	TRBV28	TRBJ2-2	15	CASRRTGGRTGELFF	TGTGCCAGCAGACGAACAGGGGGCAGGACCGGGGAGCTGTTTTTT
NA	TRBD1	TRBV5-4	TRBJ2-1	16	CASSLGTGASYNEQFF	TGTGCCAGCAGCTTAGGGACAGGGGCGTCCTACAATGAGCAGTTCTTC
few	TRBD1	TRBV20-1	TRBJ1-2	14	CSAPSGTGGYGYTF	TGCAGTGCTCCCTCCGGGACAGGGGGCTATGGCTACACCTTC
NA	TRBD1	TRBV6-1	TRBJ1-6	20	CASRSTDRDWGTDVNSPLHF	TGTGCCAGCAGATCAACCGACAGGGATTGGGGAACTGACGTTAATTCACCCCTCCACTTT
few	NA	TRBV28	TRBJ1-1	14	CASSLPIMNTEAFF	TGTGCCAGCAGCCTCCCAATCATGAACACTGAAGCTTTCTTT
NA	NA	TRBV2	TRBJ1-5	14	CASSESGPNQPQHF	TGTGCCAGCAGTGAATCTGGCCCTAATCAGCCCCAGCATTTT
many	TRBD2	TRBV6-2/TRBV6-3	TRBJ2-7	15	CASRDPSGGTYEQYF	TGTGCCAGCAGGGATCCTAGCGGGGGGACTTACGAGCAGTACTTC
NA	NA	TRBV20-1	TRBJ1-1	13	CSARGEQDTEAFF	TGCAGTGCCCGGGGAGAACAAGACACTGAAGCTTTCTTT
NA	NA	TRBV6-1	TRBJ2-7	13	CASSEARQSEQYF	TGTGCCAGCAGTGAAGCGCGGCAGTCCGAGCAGTACTTC
NA	NA	TRBV11-2	TRBJ2-1	15	CASSLLSSGYNEQFF	TGTGCCAGCAGCTTACTCTCGAGCGGTTACAATGAGCAGTTCTTC
NA	NA	TRBV28	TRBJ2-5	17	CASSPRPRSPQVETQYF	TGTGCCAGCAGCCCTCGCCCTAGGTCCCCACAGGTGGAGACCCAGTACTTC
few	NA	TRBV5-1	TRBJ2-5	14	CASSLLVNQETQYF	TGCGCCAGCAGCTTGTTGGTGAACCAAGAGACCCAGTACTTC
NA	NA	TRBV15	TRBJ2-2	17	CATSRDRSSLNTGELFF	TGTGCCACCAGCAGAGATCGATCGAGCCTGAACACCGGGGAGCTGTTTTTT
NA	TRBD1	TRBV11-2	TRBJ1-1	14	CASSLTGPNTEAFF	TGTGCCAGCAGCTTGACAGGGCCCAACACTGAAGCTTTCTTT
few	TRBD1	TRBV9	TRBJ2-5	14	CASSSGQGRETQYF	TGTGCCAGCAGCTCTGGACAGGGGAGAGAGACCCAGTACTTC
few	NA	TRBV2	TRBJ2-5	13	CASSEWNQETQYF	TGTGCCAGCAGTGAGTGGAATCAAGAGACCCAGTACTTC
NA	NA	TRBV2	TRBJ2-3	16	CASSEAMGTSTDTQYF	TGTGCCAGCAGTGAAGCGATGGGGACAAGCACAGATACGCAGTATTTT
NA	NA	TRBV24-1	TRBJ2-1	13	CATSSGSYNEQFF	TGTGCCACCAGCAGCGGCTCCTACAATGAGCAGTTCTTC
few	NA	TRBV29-1	TRBJ1-5	13	CSARMGVGQPQHF	TGCAGCGCTCGCATGGGGGTTGGGCAGCCCCAGCATTTT
NA	NA	TRBV10-3	TRBJ1-6	14	CAISTGPRESPLHF	TGTGCCATCAGTACAGGCCCGAGGGAATCACCCCTCCACTTT
NA	NA	TRBV4-3	TRBJ1-2	16	CASSQDRRQTNYGYTF	TGCGCCAGCAGCCAAGATCGGAGACAGACCAACTATGGCTACACCTTC
NA	TRBD2	TRBV7-2	TRBJ2-3	15	CASSSGGRRADTQYF	TGTGCCAGCAGCTCGGGCGGGAGGCGGGCAGATACGCAGTATTTT
few	TRBD1	TRBV29-1	TRBJ2-3	13	CSVEGQDRDTQYF	TGCAGCGTTGAGGGACAGGACCGCGATACGCAGTATTTT
NA	TRBD2	TRBV20-1	TRBJ2-1	14	CSATSGGGYDEQFF	TGCAGTGCTACTAGCGGGGGGGGGTACGATGAGCAGTTCTTC
few	NA	TRBV28	TRBJ2-5	12	CASSGTGETQYF	TGTGCCAGCAGTGGTACAGGGGAGACCCAGTACTTC
NA	NA	TRBV7-2	TRBJ2-7	13	CASSPAPRYEQYF	TGTGCCAGCAGCCCCGCCCCCCGCTACGAGCAGTACTTC
many	NA	TRBV6-5	TRBJ1-5	13	CASSYSFGQPQHF	TGTGCCAGCAGTTACTCGTTTGGACAGCCCCAGCATTTT
NA	TRBD1	TRBV6-2/TRBV6-3	TRBJ1-2	16	CASSYSRRQGDYGYTF	TGTGCCAGCAGTTACTCGAGACGACAGGGGGACTATGGCTACACCTTC
NA	NA	TRBV7-9	TRBJ2-3	14	CASSRGLSTDTQYF	TGTGCCAGCAGCCGGGGACTCAGCACAGATACGCAGTATTTT
few	TRBD1	TRBV30	TRBJ2-5	12	CAWDRGEETQYF	TGTGCCTGGGACAGGGGAGAAGAGACCCAGTACTTC
NA	NA	TRBV20-1	TRBJ2-4	13	CSAPRDGRNIQYF	TGCAGTGCCCCACGCGACGGAAGAAACATTCAGTACTTC
few	TRBD1	TRBV30	TRBJ1-2	13	CAWSEGQYYGYTF	TGTGCCTGGAGTGAGGGACAGTACTATGGCTACACCTTC
NA	NA	TRBV4-3	TRBJ1-1	15	CASSQQAGVNTEAFF	TGCGCCAGCAGCCAACAGGCAGGGGTGAACACTGAAGCTTTCTTT
NA	TRBD2	TRBV29-1	TRBJ2-3	15	CSVVPQLAGADTQYF	TGCAGCGTTGTCCCTCAACTAGCGGGGGCAGATACGCAGTATTTT
many	NA	TRBV18	TRBJ1-1	14	CASSPLGGGTEAFF	TGTGCCAGCTCACCCTTGGGCGGGGGAACTGAAGCTTTCTTT